These 32 T cell receptor beta chains were sequenced from one sample in a study of shared clonotypes between healthy human individuals. Naive CD8 cells, CD45RO-negative and positively selected for CCR7, excluded terminally differentiated effector memory CD45RA+ cells. This table comes from immunoSEQ multiplex PCR, and its TCRdb copy is limited to in-frame clones, with some not included. The sample has more than 2 million clones; roughly 93% are singletons. The material sequenced was naive CD8+ T cells from PBMCs. These receptors all come from a man aged 18 to 35 in good health. Some clones in this sample may be carry-over from other donors' samples.

The chain couples TRBV15 to TRBJ1-2, with D tentatively TRBD1 (6 bases). Trimming shortened V by 3 bases and J by 4 bases, and 15 bases separated the two germline ends. From germline, CDR1 is LNHNV and CDR2 YYDKDF (reference sequence). The CDR3 covers 15 residues. The CDR3: CATSSNRAGVYGYTF. The CDR3 DNA is TGTGCCACCAGCAGTAACAGGGCGGGTGTCTATGGCTACACCTTC. Full variable domain (remainder filled in from reference TRBV15 and TRBJ1-2): DAMVIQNPRYQVTQFGKPVTLSCSQTLNHNVMYWYQQKSSQAPKLLFHYYDKDFNNEADTPDNFQSRRPNTSFCFLDIRSPGLGDTAMYLCATSSNRAGVYGYTFGSGTRLTVV.

The chain combines TRBV4-1 with TRBJ2-3; TRBD2 aligns across 8 bases. Germline V CDR1 and CDR2: MGHRA, YSYEKL. This CDR3 spans 16 amino acids. Unmatched junction bases numbered 8, after V lost 4 bases and J lost 2 bases. CDR3 residues: CASSPGLAGYTDTQYF. CDR3 in DNA: TGCGCCAGCAGCCCGGGGCTAGCGGGTTACACAGATACGCAGTATTTT.

The rearrangement uses TRBV5-1 and TRBJ1-4; TRBD1 agrees at 8 bases. The ends lost 3 bases at V and 8 bases at J; junction bases unmatched: 12. CDR3 length: 16 residues. Germline V gives CDR1 SGHRS, CDR2 YFSETQ. The CDR3 protein is CASSSRGQGANEKLFF. The CDR3 DNA is TGCGCCAGCAGCTCTCGCGGTCAGGGGGCGAACGAAAAACTGTTTTTT.

The chain has TRBV5-4 and TRBJ2-2, with no clear D. V lost 7 bases and J 6 bases, leaving 7 bases between the germline ends. The CDR3 contains 11 residues. Germline V gives CDR1 SGHNT, CDR2 YYREEE (reference sequence). CDR3 loop: CASGISGELFF. CDR3 DNA: TGTGCCAGCGGCATATCCGGGGAGCTGTTTTTT.

The chain couples TRBV28 to TRBJ2-1; a possible D gene is TRBD2 (5 bases). CDR3 length: 17 residues. Germline V CDR1 and CDR2: MDHEN, SYDVKM. Between the trimmed V and J ends, which lost 4 bases and 0 bases, there was a span of 16 bases. The CDR3, as DNA: TGTGCCAGCAGTTCCTTGGGAGCGGTCAGCTCCTACAATGAGCAGTTCTTC. Protein: CASSSLGAVSSYNEQFF.

The rearrangement links TRBV27 to TRBJ2-1; 10 nucleotides align to TRBD2. The V and J ends lost 2 bases and 7 bases, in that order; junction bases with no gene match: 8. Germline V lookup: CDR1 MNHEY, CDR2 SMNVEV (reference sequence). The CDR3 runs 16 residues. CDR3 sequence: CASSLELAGSMNEQFF. The CDR3 DNA sequence: TGTGCCAGCAGTTTAGAACTAGCGGGGTCTATGAATGAGCAGTTCTTC.

The chain recombines TRBV7-2 with TRBJ2-2; D remains unclear. The CDR3 runs 15 residues. Trimming shortened V by 3 bases and J by 5 bases, and 13 bases separated the two germline ends. Germline V CDR1 and CDR2: SGHTA, FQGNSA. This CDR3 is CASSFHSTATGELFF. The CDR3 bases are TGTGCCAGCAGCTTTCACTCGACTGCTACCGGGGAGCTGTTTTTT.

The chain is built from TRBV9 and TRBJ1-1; 10 nucleotides agree with TRBD1. V lost 4 bases to trimming and J lost 5 bases; unmatched junction nucleotides: 8. CDR3 length: 15 residues. CDR1 and CDR2 (germline): SGDLS, YYNGEE. CDR3 nucleotide sequence: TGTGCCAGCAGCCCTCCGACAGGGGGCAGAACTGAAGCTTTCTTT. It is translated as CASSPPTGGRTEAFF.

The CDR3 reads CASSLIYQGTYGYTF. In DNA, the CDR3 is TGTGCCAGCAGCTTAATTTATCAGGGGACTTATGGCTACACCTTC. V is TRBV7-2 and J is TRBJ1-2, with D maybe TRBD1 (6 bases). Germline values: CDR1 SGHTA, CDR2 FQGNSA. Between the trimmed V and J ends, which lost 2 bases and 5 bases, there was a span of 15 bases. The CDR3 spans 15 residues. Full variable domain (remainder filled in from reference TRBV7-2 and TRBJ1-2): GAGVSQSPSNKVTEKGKDVELRCDPISGHTALYWYRQSLGQGLEFLIYFQGNSAPDKSGLPSDRFSAERTGGSVSTLTIQRTQQEDSAVYLCASSLIYQGTYGYTFGSGTRLTVV.

Regarding this clone: At one end the junction does not follow the germline gene, possibly because of a read error. The V and J genes are TRBV2 and TRBJ2-3; D is ambiguous. This CDR3 has 9 amino acids. The germline V gene encodes CDR1 SNHLY and CDR2 FYNNEI. CDR3 in amino acids: CASSEFSVF. Written as DNA, the CDR3 is TGTGCCAGCAGTGAGTTTTCTGTTTTT.

The V and J genes are TRBV5-1 and TRBJ2-7, with 10 bases lining up with TRBD2. The CDR3 is 13 residues long. CDR1 SGHRS and CDR2 YFSETQ come from the germline V gene. The J segment lost 6 bases and the V segment lost 5 bases, leaving 5 bases of the junction unmatched. The CDR3 sequence: CASRLTSGTEQYF. In DNA, the CDR3 is TGCGCCAGCAGACTCACTAGCGGGACCGAGCAGTACTTC.

The gene calls are TRBV15 and TRBJ2-7, with 13 bases matching TRBD2. Trimming at V came to 5 bases and at J to 3 bases, leaving 4 bases not matched to a gene. CDR1 is LNHNV and CDR2 is YYDKDF in the germline V gene (reference sequence). This CDR3 has 15 residues. CDR3 bases: TGTGCCACCAGCGGCGGGACTAGCGGGGTCTACGAGCAGTACTTC. Translated, it gives CATSGGTSGVYEQYF.

This sequence joins TRBV28 and TRBJ2-1; TRBD2 is a possible D gene (6 bases). Trimming took off 1 base at V and 6 bases at J, with 13 bases between the two ends. From germline, CDR1 is MDHEN and CDR2 SYDVKM. This CDR3 comprises 15 residues. The CDR3 here is CASSLSPPGVNEQFF. The CDR3 region has the DNA TGTGCCAGCAGTTTATCGCCACCGGGGGTCAATGAGCAGTTCTTC.

The table lists this clone with a count of one. The same CDR3 arises from other DNA sequences in this sample as well. The chain employs TRBV7-9 and TRBJ1-1; 10 nucleotides line up with TRBD1. V shed 5 bases, J shed 5 bases, and the junction held 2 bases outside the gene matches. Germline V lookup: CDR1 SEHNR, CDR2 FQNEAQ (reference sequence). The CDR3 consists of 13 residues. CDR3 sequence: CASSAGQGTEAFF. CDR3 in DNA: TGTGCCAGCAGCGCGGGACAGGGGACTGAAGCTTTCTTT.

This clone appeared once. The chain has TRBV29-1 and TRBJ2-5; D not certain. Germline V gene data show CDR1 as SQVTM and CDR2 as ANQGSEA. V was shortened by 0 bases and J by 0 bases, with 11 bases between the two germline ends. CDR3 length equals 15 residues. The DNA for the CDR3 is TGCAGCGTTGAAGATTACTCCCCGTACCAAGAGACCCAGTACTTC. It encodes CSVEDYSPYQETQYF.

J is TRBJ2-3 and V is TRBV19; TRBD2 matches 13 bases. The J segment lost 6 bases and the V segment lost 5 bases, leaving 8 bases of the junction unmatched. This CDR3 has 16 residues. CDR1 is LNHDA, CDR2 SQIVND, per germline (reference sequence). The CDR3 DNA reads TGTGCCAGTAGTTTGGGACTAGCGGGGTCCACGGATACGCAGTATTTT. Encoded protein: CASSLGLAGSTDTQYF.

The chain recombines TRBV19 with TRBJ2-2, with TRBD1 matching 7 bases. V was pared by 7 bases and J by 3 bases, with 8 bases of the junction left unmatched. Germline V gives CDR1 LNHDA, CDR2 SQIVND (reference sequence). The CDR3 totals 15 residues. The CDR3 coding sequence is TGTGCCAGTACCTCAAGGGGGCCTGACACCGGGGAGCTGTTTTTT. It codes for CASTSRGPDTGELFF.

V gene TRBV29-1 combines with J gene TRBJ2-5, with D unresolved. The germline gives CDR1 SQVTM, CDR2 ANQGSEA. The V end lost 4 bases, the J end lost 1 base, and 7 bases lay between the germline ends. The CDR3 sequence is 12 residues long. CDR3 DNA: TGCAGCGTTGTCGCGACCCAAGAGACCCAGTACTTC. Translating it yields CSVVATQETQYF.

J is TRBJ2-7 and V is TRBV9, with D perhaps matching TRBD1 (6 bases). The CDR3 has 14 amino acids. V lost 4 bases and J 5 bases, leaving 16 bases between the germline ends. Germline V gene data show CDR1 as SGDLS and CDR2 as YYNGEE. The CDR3 sequence is CASSTSGVAHEQYF. CDR3 DNA: TGTGCCAGCAGCACCTCAGGGGTAGCCCACGAGCAGTACTTC.

This chain joins TRBV7-3 and TRBJ2-3; 10 bases line up with TRBD2. This CDR3 is 16 amino acids long. Per germline, CDR1 SGHTA and CDR2 FQGTGA. V was clipped by 5 bases and J by 5 bases; unmatched bases: 10. The CDR3 is CASSLVRAGGGDTQYF. CDR3 bases: TGTGCCAGCAGCCTGGTTAGAGCGGGAGGGGGAGATACGCAGTATTTT.

The CDR3 protein is CASSLYWTGSTYEQYF. DNA for the CDR3: TGTGCCAGCAGTTTATACTGGACAGGGTCTACCTACGAGCAGTACTTC. The rearrangement links TRBV27 to TRBJ2-7; 8 bases agree with TRBD1. With 1 base clipped from V and 2 bases from J, the junction kept 7 bases outside the gene matches. Germline V gene lookup returns CDR1 MNHEY and CDR2 SMNVEV (reference sequence). The CDR3 has 16 amino acids.

Only one count was recorded for this clone. The V call is TRBV7-9, the J call TRBJ2-5; D might be TRBD1 or TRBD2, each matching 5 bases. Trimming stripped 4 bases from V and 3 bases from J, with 21 bases between. This CDR3 comprises 17 residues. CDR1 and CDR2 from the germline V gene are SEHNR and FQNEAQ (reference sequence). The CDR3 region is CASSSIRGVRVEETQYF. DNA for the CDR3: TGTGCCAGCAGCTCCATAAGAGGGGTCAGGGTCGAAGAGACCCAGTACTTC.

This clone was counted only a few times. This rearrangement joins TRBV6-5 to TRBJ1-1; no clear D gene. The CDR3 is 12 residues long. CDR1 and CDR2 from the germline V gene are MNHEY and SVGAGI. Trimming stripped 6 bases from V and 1 base from J, with 6 bases between. Written as DNA, the CDR3 is TGTGCCAGCAGGGATCCGAACACTGAAGCTTTCTTT. This codes for CASRDPNTEAFF.

This clone was seen only a few times. Different DNA sequences within this sample yield the same CDR3. The chain has TRBV19 and TRBJ1-2; D gene uncertain. The germline V and J ends were trimmed by 7 bases and 2 bases, with 5 bases remaining between them. The V gene's germline CDR1 is LNHDA and CDR2 SQIVND (reference sequence). This CDR3 is 11 amino acids long. CDR3 sequence reads: CASTGNYGYTF. The CDR3 DNA sequence: TGTGCCAGTACGGGGAACTATGGCTACACCTTC.

The genes are TRBV6-5 and TRBJ1-4; D unresolved. Trimming stripped 7 bases from V and 5 bases from J, with 17 bases between. CDR3 length: 15 residues. Germline V CDR1 and CDR2: MNHEY, SVGAGI. For the CDR3, the DNA is TGTGCCAGCACCCAATCGGGGAACCGGAATGAAAAACTGTTTTTT. This sequence encodes CASTQSGNRNEKLFF.

A remark on this clone: Other DNA variants within this sample encode the same CDR3. V gene TRBV29-1 combines with J gene TRBJ2-3; D unresolved. CDR3 length equals 10 residues. V was clipped by 5 bases and J by 4 bases, with 4 bases between them. Per germline, CDR1 SQVTM and CDR2 ANQGSEA. CDR3 in DNA: TGCAGCGTTATGGCAGATACGCAGTATTTT. It translates to CSVMADTQYF.

The chain employs TRBV2 and TRBJ2-3; 8 nucleotides agree with TRBD1. J gave up 4 bases and V 6 bases, and 0 bases lay outside the gene matches. This CDR3 region has 12 residues. Germline CDR1 SNHLY, CDR2 FYNNEI. In nucleotides, the CDR3 is TGTGCCAGCAGCAGGGGGCCAGATACGCAGTATTTT. Protein: CASSRGPDTQYF.

The chain combines TRBV9 with TRBJ2-7, with 10 bases identical to TRBD1. V shed 2 bases and J 2 bases; nucleotides not matched to a gene: 7. This CDR3 has 16 residues. Germline V gene sequence: CDR1 SGDLS, CDR2 YYNGEE. CDR3 sequence (DNA): TGTGCCAGCAGCGTGGCCGCCGGGACAGGGGCCTACGAGCAGTACTTC. This sequence encodes CASSVAAGTGAYEQYF.

The V call is TRBV28, the J call TRBJ2-1, with 10 positions matching TRBD2. Per germline, CDR1 MDHEN and CDR2 SYDVKM. There are 17 residues in the CDR3. V lost 5 bases and J lost 7; bases outside the gene matches: 14. The CDR3 nucleotides read TGTGCCAGCAGTCCCACCCCCCGGACTAGCGGACAAAATGAGCAGTTCTTC. Protein sequence: CASSPTPRTSGQNEQFF.

The J gene is TRBJ2-1, the V gene TRBV6-6; D remains unclear. CDR3 length: 16 amino acids. The germline gives CDR1 MNHNY, CDR2 SVGAGI (reference sequence). Deletions cut 4 bases from V and 0 bases from J, with 13 bases between. The CDR3 DNA reads TGTGCCAGCAGTTTTTCGGTATTTTCCTCCTACAATGAGCAGTTCTTC. Amino acid sequence: CASSFSVFSSYNEQFF.

The rearrangement uses TRBV30 and TRBJ2-7, with D hard to call. The ends were cut back, 5 bases at V and 3 bases at J, with 5 bases in the middle. This CDR3 has 10 amino acids. Germline CDR1 reads GTSNPN; CDR2 reads SVGIG (reference sequence). The CDR3 sequence: CAWAHYEQYF. The CDR3, as DNA: TGTGCCTGGGCCCACTACGAGCAGTACTTC. Combining the CDR3 with reference TRBV30 and TRBJ2-7 gives the whole variable domain SQTIHQWPATLVQPVGSPLSLECTVEGTSNPNLYWYRQAAGRGLQLLFYSVGIGQISSEVPQNLSASRPQDRQFILSSKKLLLSDSGFYLCAWAHYEQYFGPGTRLTVT.

The chain is built from TRBV6-5 and TRBJ2-1; a weak D match, TRBD2 (5 bases). From germline, CDR1 is MNHEY and CDR2 SVGAGI. CDR3 size: 14 residues. Trimming pared 4 bases from V and 0 bases from J, leaving 7 bases between. The CDR3 is CASSWTDSYNEQFF. DNA of the CDR3: TGTGCCAGCAGTTGGACTGACTCCTACAATGAGCAGTTCTTC.